This T cell receptor (beta chain) was identified in a study of CD8+ T cells in alopecia areata. With regard to this clone: Germline and genes: mouse. The sequence runs out 4 residues before the end of the CDR3; the remainder is reconstructed from the germline J gene.

CDR3 length equals 15 residues. Germline V gene lookup returns CDR1 MNHDT and CDR2 YYDKIL. V gave up 6 bases and J gave up 1 base; unmatched junction bases: 5. cDNA prepared by RNA extraction and subsequent reverse transcription served as the template for sequencing. Only in-frame clones appear in the TCRdb table, and some are missing; sequencing was by immunoSEQ multiplex PCR. There are under 350,000 clones in the sample, none observed a single time. Sorting of pooled cutaneous lymph node cells used CD4, CD8alpha, NKG2D, NKG2ACE and other markers. The clonotype comes from a C3H/HeJ mouse with alopecia areata. The strain's MHC: H2-k. This chain joins TRBV17 and TRBJ2-3, with 9 bases fitting TRBD2. Source material: CD4+ T cells sorted from a lymph node. The covered CDR3 bases are TGTGCTAGCAGCGAAGGACTGGGGCGTGCAGAA. This gives the protein CASSEGLGRAE. The full CDR3 protein reads CASSEGLGRAETLYF. The full variable domain, rest sourced from reference TRBV17 and TRBJ2-3, is DTTVKQNPRYKLARVGKPVNLICSQTMNHDTMYWYQKKPNQAPKLLLFYYDKILNREADTFEKFQSSRPNNSFCSLYIGSAGLEYSAMYLCASSEGLGRAETLYFGSGTRLTVL.